This T cell receptor (beta chain) comes out of a study of low-dose radiotherapy and immunotherapy resistance in tumors. This clonotype came up many times. V shed 3 bases, J shed 4 bases, and the junction held 6 bases outside the gene matches. CDR3 size: 15 residues. Germline V CDR1 and CDR2: SNHLY, FYNNEI. With TRAV- and TRBV-specific primers, first-strand cDNA was made, covering the alpha and beta chains. Over 20 PCR cycles, TCRs were amplified from a constant-region primer and V-primer adapter. TCRdb independently ran MiXCR on the reads; one entry per CDR3 protein. The table shows some 57,000 distinct CDR3 sequences, with 23% occurring only once. As for time point: after trial treatment. Treatment noted: LDRT plus nivolumab, ipilimumab, low-dose cyclophosphamide and aspirin (RACIN trial). Every donor was treated with nivolumab, ipilimumab, aspirin, low-dose cyclophosphamide and also low-dose radiotherapy.

This specimen consisted of PBMCs, obtained after low-dose radiotherapy plus immunotherapy. This rearrangement joins TRBV2 to TRBJ1-5; 7 bases match TRBD1. The sequence was collected from a male donor with prostate cancer. The chain's CDR3 is CASSDRGVRNQPQHF. In DNA form, the CDR3 reads TGTGCCAGCAGTGACAGGGGGGTCCGGAATCAGCCCCAGCATTTT.